This is a list of T cell receptor beta chains from one sample in a study of T cell repertoires in cytomegalovirus infection. Each CDR3 protein is one row after TCRdb ran MiXCR on the reads. The table has 90,000 to 120,000 distinct CDR3 sequences, under 55% seen once. Their recognized antigens are unknown. Material: CD8+ T cells from cultured PBMCs, obtained from culture after CMV antigen stimulation. These TCRs come from a human donor in good health (CMV status not recorded). Some clones in this sample may be carry-over from other donors' samples. Each CDR3 is given with its conserved first and last residue. The order of the fields is clone size, J gene, D gene, V gene, CDR3 length, CDR3 protein, CDR3 DNA. A D gene is named only where the DNA matches it firmly. Clone size is shown for a subset of rows, as once, few, many or a class of expanded clone.

. TRBJ1-1 . TRBV4-2 16 CASSQDGGEGNTEAFF TGTGCCAGCAGCCAAGATGGGGGTGAGGGGAACACTGAAGCTTTCTTT
few TRBJ1-5 . TRBV6-6 15 CASSYAAKGNQPQHF TGTGCCAGCAGTTACGCAGCGAAGGGCAATCAGCCCCAGCATTTT
many TRBJ1-4 . TRBV7-2 15 CASSLNPTGGEKLFF TGTGCCAGCAGCTTAAACCCTACGGGGGGTGAAAAACTGTTTTTT
. TRBJ1-2 . TRBV2 15 CASMEGRGVLYGYTF TGTGCCAGCATGGAGGGGCGCGGTGTCCTCTATGGCTACACCTTC
. TRBJ2-7 . TRBV7-6 14 CASSEQVAEPEQYF TGTGCCAGCAGCGAACAGGTGGCGGAGCCGGAGCAGTACTTC
. TRBJ1-3 . TRBV12-3/TRBV12-4 16 CASSFGSNPFGNTIYF TGTGCCAGCAGTTTTGGAAGCAATCCTTTCGGAAACACCATATATTTT
. TRBJ2-7 . TRBV4-3 13 CASSQGKGYEQYF TGCGCCAGCAGCCAAGGGAAGGGCTACGAGCAGTACTTC
. TRBJ1-2 . TRBV5-3 16 CASSLGEVENNYGYTF TGTGCCAGCAGCCTTGGGGAGGTGGAGAATAACTATGGCTACACCTTC
. TRBJ2-7 . TRBV6-6 14 CASISGPSSYEQYF TGTGCCAGCATAAGCGGGCCGAGCTCCTACGAGCAGTACTTC
. TRBJ2-1 . TRBV20-1 19 CSARPYRGTGSGVPNEQFF TGCAGTGCTAGACCTTACAGGGGAACAGGTAGCGGGGTACCCAATGAGCAGTTCTTC
. TRBJ2-3 . TRBV27 14 CASCEGGRHDTQYF TGTGCCAGCTGCGAGGGGGGACGCCATGATACGCAGTATTTT
. TRBJ1-6 . TRBV12-3/TRBV12-4 12 CASSLWGSPLHF TGTGCCAGCAGTTTATGGGGCTCACCCCTCCACTTT
once TRBJ1-3 . TRBV10-3 15 CAISEGANSGNTIYF TGTGCCATCAGTGAAGGAGCTAACTCTGGAAACACCATATATTTT
. TRBJ2-1 TRBD1 TRBV19 16 CASSLRTGSSYNEQFF TGTGCCAGTAGTCTCAGGACAGGCAGCTCCTACAATGAGCAGTTCTTC
. TRBJ2-7 TRBD1 TRBV7-9 17 CASSSLGQGQPLYGQYF TGTGCCAGCAGCTCACTCGGACAGGGGCAACCTCTCTACGGGCAGTACTTC
few TRBJ1-2 . TRBV28 13 CASSNGQYYGYTF TGTGCCAGCAGCAATGGACAATACTATGGCTACACCTTC
few TRBJ1-2 . TRBV24-1 11 CATSDQVRFTF TGTGCCACCAGTGATCAAGTAAGGTTCACCTTC
few TRBJ1-2 . TRBV4-1 15 CASSQALVGVGGYTF TGCGCCAGCAGCCAAGCGCTGGTTGGAGTGGGAGGCTACACCTTC
. TRBJ2-7 TRBD1 TRBV7-6 14 CASSPRQGSYEQYF TGTGCCAGCAGCCCGAGACAGGGTTCCTACGAGCAGTACTTC
. TRBJ2-7 . TRBV5-1 15 CASSTEGDHTYEQYF TGCGCCAGCAGCACAGAAGGTGACCACACCTACGAGCAGTACTTC
. TRBJ2-1 . TRBV4-1 13 CASSQDSYNEQFF TGCGCCAGCAGCCAAGACAGTTACAATGAGCAGTTCTTC
few TRBJ2-3 . TRBV27 14 CASSLQMNADTQYF TGTGCCAGCAGTCTACAGATGAACGCAGATACGCAGTATTTT
. TRBJ2-7 . TRBV10-3 13 CAISESSVNEQYF TGTGCCATCAGTGAGTCGTCAGTAAACGAGCAGTACTTC
few TRBJ2-3 TRBD2 TRBV2 17 CASNVQLTSGGRDTQYF TGTGCCAGCAACGTTCAATTGACTAGCGGGGGTCGGGATACGCAGTATTTT
many TRBJ2-2 . TRBV10-3 14 CATLVDSNTGELFF TGTGCCACACTAGTTGACAGTAACACCGGGGAGCTGTTTTTT
. TRBJ1-1 . TRBV10-3 13 CASLDLLNTEAFF TGTGCCAGCTTGGACCTATTGAACACTGAAGCTTTCTTT
few TRBJ2-1 TRBD2 TRBV12-3/TRBV12-4 15 CASNLAGGFYNEQFF TGTGCCAGCAACCTAGCGGGGGGGTTCTACAATGAGCAGTTCTTC
. TRBJ1-5 . TRBV7-2 14 CASSLGLNNQPQHF TGTGCCAGCAGCTTAGGACTGAACAATCAGCCCCAGCATTTT
few TRBJ1-1 . TRBV12-3/TRBV12-4 14 CASSLGGSGTEAFF TGTGCCAGCAGTTTGGGCGGCTCCGGAACTGAAGCTTTCTTT
. TRBJ2-7 TRBD1 TRBV20-1 17 CSANNEQGATQLHEQYF TGCAGTGCTAACAACGAACAGGGGGCGACACAACTCCACGAGCAGTACTTC
. TRBJ1-2 . TRBV10-3 13 CAISDLDGDGYTF TGTGCCATCAGTGACCTCGATGGTGATGGCTACACCTTC
few TRBJ2-1 . TRBV24-1 16 CATSDFPTSSYNEQFF TGTGCCACCAGTGATTTCCCTACGAGCTCCTACAATGAGCAGTTCTTC
. TRBJ2-1 . TRBV10-3 12 CAIRDSYNEQFF TGTGCCATCCGGGACTCCTACAATGAGCAGTTCTTC
. TRBJ1-5 TRBD1 TRBV19 15 CASSIWDRGRQPQHF TGTGCCAGTAGCATTTGGGACAGGGGTAGGCAGCCCCAGCATTTT
. TRBJ2-1 . TRBV2 14 CASSDANRVNEQFF TGTGCCAGCAGTGACGCTAACAGGGTCAATGAGCAGTTCTTC
. TRBJ2-1 . TRBV7-6 16 CASSRTTDVSLDEQFF TGTGCCAGCAGCCGGACGACAGACGTTTCCCTAGATGAGCAGTTCTTC
. TRBJ2-3 TRBD2 TRBV5-4 17 CASSGADLAGGWDTQYF TGTGCCAGCAGCGGCGCCGATCTAGCGGGGGGATGGGATACGCAGTATTTT
. TRBJ1-6 . TRBV6-1 16 CASSEPPRTFDSPLHF TGTGCCAGCAGCGAACCGCCCCGGACATTTGATTCACCCCTCCACTTT
. TRBJ2-1 . TRBV11-2 15 CASSGRQFSYNEQFF TGTGCCAGCAGCGGGCGACAGTTCTCCTACAATGAGCAGTTCTTC
. TRBJ2-7 . TRBV20-1 15 CSAERRRDPVYEQYF TGCAGTGCGGAGAGAAGACGTGATCCGGTCTACGAGCAGTACTTC
. TRBJ1-1 . TRBV12-5 12 CASGLLNTEAFF TGTGCTAGTGGTTTATTGAACACTGAAGCTTTCTTT
. TRBJ2-5 . TRBV25-1 13 CASTQGFKETQYF TGTGCCAGCACTCAGGGGTTCAAAGAGACCCAGTACTTC
. TRBJ2-5 TRBD2 TRBV4-2 16 CASSPFASGEQETQYF TGTGCCAGCAGCCCCTTTGCTAGCGGGGAGCAAGAGACCCAGTACTTC
many TRBJ2-3 . TRBV19 15 CASSPLVQGGDTQYF TGTGCCAGTAGTCCCCTGGTCCAAGGGGGAGATACGCAGTATTTT
. TRBJ2-5 TRBD1 TRBV12-5 16 CASGPLLGTGGETQYF TGTGCTAGTGGTCCCCTCTTAGGGACAGGGGGAGAGACCCAGTACTTC
. TRBJ2-1 TRBD1 TRBV19 16 CASGFQGDISYNEQFF TGTGCCTCCGGGTTTCAGGGGGACATCTCCTACAATGAGCAGTTCTTC
few TRBJ2-7 . TRBV7-2 13 CASSLKAGYEQYF TGTGCCAGCAGCTTAAAAGCCGGCTACGAGCAGTACTTC
. TRBJ2-3 . TRBV20-1 15 CSARDGDSPLDTQYF TGCAGTGCTAGAGATGGGGACTCACCGTTGGATACGCAGTATTTT
many TRBJ2-7 . TRBV13 12 CASSLYRDEQYF TGTGCCAGCAGCCTCTATCGAGACGAGCAGTACTTC
few TRBJ1-1 . TRBV7-8 15 CASSLEAGLNTEAFF TGTGCCAGCAGCTTAGAGGCAGGGTTGAACACTGAAGCTTTCTTT
many TRBJ1-5 . TRBV6-2/TRBV6-3 14 CASRPAFEQQPQHF TGTGCCAGCAGACCGGCCTTCGAGCAACAGCCCCAGCATTTT
few TRBJ1-1 . TRBV7-4 15 CASSRTRAPNTEAFF TGTGCCAGCAGCCGGACCCGGGCCCCGAACACTGAAGCTTTCTTT